Below are 9 T cell receptor beta chains sequenced from a single sample in a study of T cell responses to AZD1222 COVID-19 vaccine. Produced via immunoSEQ multiplex PCR; TCRdb's table is partial and in-frame only. The sample includes some 60,000 clones, about three quarters of them seen just once. The sequencing used peripheral blood, collected 28 days after the second AZD1222 dose. These TCRs come from an adult who received the AZD1222 COVID-19 vaccine.

This clone has only a few counts. V usage is TRBV11-2 and J usage is TRBJ2-3; 8 positions match TRBD1. The CDR3 is made up of 18 amino acids. V lost 4 bases to trimming and J lost 3 bases; unmatched junction nucleotides: 15. Germline V CDR1 and CDR2: SGHAT, FQNNGV. The CDR3 DNA sequence: TGTGCCAGCAGCTCAAACCGCTGGACAGGGCGAGAAACAGATACGCAGTATTTT. As protein: CASSSNRWTGRETDTQYF.

The CDR3 sequence is CASSPGRQYHYEQYF. DNA for the CDR3: TGTGCCAGCAGCCCAGGCCGGCAGTACCACTACGAGCAGTACTTC. The chain has TRBV11-3 and TRBJ2-7, with D hard to call. V lost 5 bases to trimming and J lost 3 bases, with 17 bases between them. Germline V gene lookup returns CDR1 SGHNT and CDR2 YENEEA. The CDR3 covers 15 residues.

CDR3 residues: CASSSGAGDTQYF. CDR3 bases: TGTGCCAGCAGTTCGGGGGCAGGGGATACGCAGTATTTT. The rearrangement links TRBV28 to TRBJ2-3; D is possibly TRBD1 or TRBD2 (6 bases each). The CDR3 consists of 13 residues. The V end lost 4 bases, the J end lost 6 bases, and 11 bases lay between the germline ends. Germline CDR1 reads MDHEN; CDR2 reads SYDVKM.

V is TRBV5-1 and J is TRBJ1-1; TRBD1 is a possible D gene (5 bases). V lost 0 bases, J lost 6 bases, and 21 bases lay in between. The germline gives CDR1 SGHRS, CDR2 YFSETQ. The CDR3 is 17 amino acids. The CDR3 sequence is CASSLAGPFRGDPEAFF. The CDR3, as DNA: TGCGCCAGCAGCTTGGCCGGGCCTTTCCGGGGGGACCCTGAAGCTTTCTTT.

This clone was observed a single time. V and J are TRBV6-4 and TRBJ1-4, with D uncertain. The V end was cut by 6 bases, the J end by 4 bases, with 18 bases between. Germline V lookup: CDR1 MRHNA, CDR2 SNTAGT. The CDR3 length is 16 residues. CDR3 sequence reads: CASSDLQVGFNEKLFF. The CDR3 DNA sequence: TGTGCCAGCAGCGACCTTCAGGTGGGGTTTAATGAAAAACTGTTTTTT.

The V call is TRBV20-1, the J call TRBJ2-1; 7 bases map to TRBD1. CDR3 length: 15 amino acids. Germline-derived CDR1 and CDR2 are DFQATT and SNEGSKA (reference sequence). Losses at the gene ends were 3 bases for V and 2 bases for J; bases not matched to a gene: 7. The CDR3 spells CSASASGQPYNEQFF. In DNA, the CDR3 is TGCAGTGCTAGTGCATCGGGACAGCCCTACAATGAGCAGTTCTTC.

This rearrangement joins TRBV5-6 to TRBJ1-1, with D tentatively TRBD1 (6 bases). V lost 4 bases to trimming and J lost 1 base, with 14 bases between them. Germline V CDR1 and CDR2: SGHDT, YYEEEE. This CDR3 is built from 15 residues. The CDR3 DNA is TGTGCCAGCAGCATCATCCAGGGGTGGAACACTGAAGCTTTCTTT. It specifies CASSIIQGWNTEAFF. Complete variable domain (other parts from reference TRBV5-6 and TRBJ1-1): DAGVTQSPTHLIKTRGQQVTLRCSPKSGHDTVSWYQQALGQGPQFIFQYYEEEERQRGNFPDRFSGHQFPNYSSELNVNALLLGDSALYLCASSIIQGWNTEAFFGQGTRLTVV.

This clone was observed a single time. The chain carries TRBV7-9 and TRBJ2-1; no definite D call. This CDR3 spans 14 amino acids. Germline lookup yields CDR1 SEHNR and CDR2 FQNEAQ (reference sequence). Trimming took off 3 bases at V and 5 bases at J, with 11 bases between the two ends. The CDR3 loop reads CASSFQRQDNEQFF. As DNA, the CDR3 is TGTGCCAGCAGCTTTCAGCGTCAGGACAATGAGCAGTTCTTC. Filled out from reference TRBV7-9 and TRBJ2-1, the complete variable domain reads DTGVSQNPRHKITKRGQNVTFRCDPISEHNRLYWYRQTLGQGPEFLTYFQNEAQLEKSRLLSDRFSAERPKGSFSTLEIQRTEQGDSAMYLCASSFQRQDNEQFFGPGTRLTVL.

The genes are TRBV19 and TRBJ2-1; TRBD1 aligns across 8 bases. V lost 7 bases, J lost 1 base, and 6 bases stayed unmatched. The germline V gene encodes CDR1 LNHDA and CDR2 SQIVND (reference sequence). The CDR3 extends over 15 amino acids. The CDR3, as DNA: TGTGCCAGTATCCCGACAGGGGCATCCTACAATGAGCAGTTCTTC. It encodes CASIPTGASYNEQFF.